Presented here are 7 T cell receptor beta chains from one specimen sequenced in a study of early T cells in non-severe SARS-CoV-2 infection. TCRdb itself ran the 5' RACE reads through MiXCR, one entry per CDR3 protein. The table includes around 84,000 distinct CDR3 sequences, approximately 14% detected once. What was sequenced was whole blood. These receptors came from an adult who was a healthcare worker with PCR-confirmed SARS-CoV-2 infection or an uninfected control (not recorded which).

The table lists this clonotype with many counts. CDR3 protein: CSVAQETQYF. The CDR3 bases are TGCAGCGTCGCCCAAGAGACCCAGTACTTC. This chain links TRBV29-1 with TRBJ2-5; D is uncertain. The CDR3 spans 10 residues. V lost 6 bases and J lost 1, with 3 bases in between. Germline values: CDR1 SQVTM, CDR2 ANQGSEA.

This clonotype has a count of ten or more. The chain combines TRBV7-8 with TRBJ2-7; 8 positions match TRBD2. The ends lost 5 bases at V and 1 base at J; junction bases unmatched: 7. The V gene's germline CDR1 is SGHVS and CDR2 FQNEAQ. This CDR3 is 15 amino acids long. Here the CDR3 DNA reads TGTGCCAGCAGCCTTAGCGGGAAGGAGTCCTACGAGCAGTACTTC. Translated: CASSLSGKESYEQYF.

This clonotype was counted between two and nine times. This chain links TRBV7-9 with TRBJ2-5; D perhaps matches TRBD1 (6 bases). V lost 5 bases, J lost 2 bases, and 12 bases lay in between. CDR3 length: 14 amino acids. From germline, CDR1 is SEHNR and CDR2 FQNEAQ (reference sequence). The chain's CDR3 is CASSNDRLQETQYF. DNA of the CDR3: TGTGCCAGCAGCAACGACAGGCTACAAGAGACCCAGTACTTC.

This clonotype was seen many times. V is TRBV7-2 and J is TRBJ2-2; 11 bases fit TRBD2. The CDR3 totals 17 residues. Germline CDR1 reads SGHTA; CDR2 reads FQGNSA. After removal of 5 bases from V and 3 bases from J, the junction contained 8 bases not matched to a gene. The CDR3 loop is CASSARTSGLYTGELFF. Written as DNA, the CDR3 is TGTGCCAGCAGCGCCCGGACTAGCGGGCTCTACACCGGGGAGCTGTTTTTT.

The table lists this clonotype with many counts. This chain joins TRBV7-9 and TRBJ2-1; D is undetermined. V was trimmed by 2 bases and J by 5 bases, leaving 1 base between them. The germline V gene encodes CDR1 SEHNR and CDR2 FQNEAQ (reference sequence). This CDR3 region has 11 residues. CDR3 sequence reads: CASSLHNEQFF. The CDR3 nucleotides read TGTGCCAGCAGCTTACACAATGAGCAGTTCTTC. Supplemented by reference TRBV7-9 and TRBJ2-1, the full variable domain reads DTGVSQNPRHKITKRGQNVTFRCDPISEHNRLYWYRQTLGQGPEFLTYFQNEAQLEKSRLLSDRFSAERPKGSFSTLEIQRTEQGDSAMYLCASSLHNEQFFGPGTRLTVL.

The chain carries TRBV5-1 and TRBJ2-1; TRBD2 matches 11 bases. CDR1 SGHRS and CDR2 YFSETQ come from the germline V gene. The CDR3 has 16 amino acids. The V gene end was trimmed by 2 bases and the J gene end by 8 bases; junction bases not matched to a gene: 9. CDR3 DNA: TGCGCCAGCAGCTTATCGGGACTAGCGGCTATGGATGAGCAGTTCTTC. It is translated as CASSLSGLAAMDEQFF.

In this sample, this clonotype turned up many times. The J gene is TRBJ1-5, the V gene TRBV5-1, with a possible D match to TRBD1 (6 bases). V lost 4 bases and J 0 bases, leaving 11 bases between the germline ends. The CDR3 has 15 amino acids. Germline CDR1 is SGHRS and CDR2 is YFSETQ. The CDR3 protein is CASSLGGGSNQPQHF. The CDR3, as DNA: TGCGCCAGCAGCCTGGGAGGGGGTAGCAATCAGCCCCAGCATTTT.